This T cell receptor beta chain was obtained from a study of T cell responses to AZD1222 COVID-19 vaccine. About the study: Second doses were pooled across both intervals (about 4 or about 12 weeks).

This table comes from immunoSEQ multiplex PCR, and its TCRdb copy is limited to in-frame clones, with some not included. The table shows around 110,000 clones, with about 90% occurring only once. Germline-derived CDR1 and CDR2 are SGHVS and FQNEAQ. The germline V and J ends were trimmed by 5 bases and 6 bases, with 14 bases remaining between them. CDR3 length: 14 residues. As regards this clone: What it binds is not known.

The study, taken as a whole, reports: Unmutated variant regions are reportedly the target of nearly half of TCRs that are spike-specific. Donors were largely white British and mainly female; clonal diversity was possibly underestimated. Just 5 to 7 people given AZD1222 tested seropositive at baseline.

The rearrangement links TRBV7-8 to TRBJ1-5; no reliable D call. The sequence came from an adult in good health. Sequencing used peripheral blood, obtained on day 0 of AZD1222 vaccination. Here the CDR3 reads CASSAGSRGQPQHF. The CDR3 DNA is TGTGCCAGCAGCGCAGGAAGTCGGGGTCAGCCCCAGCATTTT.